The 22 T cell receptor beta chains given below trace back to one sample, sequenced in a study of blood T cell repertoires in COVID-19. Libraries were prepared by immunoSEQ multiplex PCR; TCRdb keeps only in-frame clonotypes and omits some of them. The repertoire consists of over 80,000 clones, with 80% occurring once and the leading ten covering 10%. Sample: peripheral blood. The receptors were sampled from a woman in her seventies with acute or convalescent COVID-19.

The CDR3 sequence: CASSQAGGANSPLHF. CDR3 nucleotides: TGTGCCAGCAGCCAAGCGGGGGGAGCGAATTCACCCCTCCACTTT. V gene TRBV3-1 (or the pseudogene TRBV3-2) combines with J gene TRBJ1-6, with D tentatively TRBD1 (5 bases). Germline CDR1 is LGHDT and CDR2 is YNNKEL (reference sequence). V lost 1 base and J lost 7, with 11 bases in between. This CDR3 is built from 15 residues.

This CDR3 is CASSQASFYDETRREQYF. The DNA for the CDR3 is TGTGCCAGCAGCCAAGCCTCGTTTTATGATGAGACTAGGAGGGAGCAGTACTTC. The V gene is TRBV4-2, the J gene TRBJ2-7; D might be TRBD2 (6 bases). This CDR3 comprises 18 residues. The germline CDR1 and CDR2 sequences are LGHNA and YNFKEQ. With 1 base removed from V and 7 bases from J, the gap between germline ends came to 26 bases.

In DNA form, the CDR3 reads TGTGCCAGCAGTTCCGGACAGGGACACACCGGGGAGCTGTTTTTT. It yields the protein CASSSGQGHTGELFF. The chain has TRBV6-5 and TRBJ2-2, with TRBD1 matching 8 bases. This CDR3 spans 15 amino acids. The germline V gene encodes CDR1 MNHEY and CDR2 SVGAGI. The V and J ends lost 4 bases and 3 bases, in that order; junction bases with no gene match: 4.

The rearrangement uses TRBV19 and TRBJ1-5; D gene uncertain. The length of the CDR3 is 16 residues. Germline-derived CDR1 and CDR2 are LNHDA and SQIVND (reference sequence). V lost 2 bases, J lost 4 bases, and 15 bases lay in between. CDR3 region: CASSIRRVLENQPQHF. The CDR3 coding sequence is TGTGCCAGTAGTATAAGACGGGTGTTGGAGAATCAGCCCCAGCATTTT.

The V and J genes are TRBV6-5 and TRBJ1-5; 7 bases map to TRBD1. Germline V gene sequence: CDR1 MNHEY, CDR2 SVGAGI. The junction had 7 bases not matched to a gene; V was cut back by 10 bases and J by 4 bases. The CDR3 has 13 amino acids. In DNA form, the CDR3 reads TGTGCCACCCGACAGGGAAATAATCAGCCCCAGCATTTT. Its translation is CATRQGNNQPQHF.

This chain links TRBV4-2 with TRBJ2-1, with 9 bases that match TRBD2. V lost 2 bases, J lost 1 base, and 6 bases stayed unmatched. The germline V gene encodes CDR1 LGHNA and CDR2 YNFKEQ. The CDR3 totals 17 residues. The CDR3 sequence: CASSQTSGRNSYNEQFF. The CDR3 nucleotides read TGTGCCAGCAGCCAAACGAGCGGGAGGAATTCCTACAATGAGCAGTTCTTC.

This clone turned up a few times. The chain has TRBV24-1 and TRBJ2-3; D perhaps matches TRBD1 (6 bases). The CDR3 loop spans 16 amino acids. Trimming pared 4 bases from V and 0 bases from J, leaving 13 bases between. Germline assignment: CDR1 KGHDR and CDR2 SFDVKD. CDR3 protein: CATSDPDSTSTDTQYF. CDR3 nucleotides: TGTGCCACCAGTGACCCGGACAGCACTAGCACAGATACGCAGTATTTT.

This clone was counted only a few times. V usage is TRBV24-1 and J usage is TRBJ1-2; no firm D call. There are 12 residues in the CDR3. The germline gives CDR1 KGHDR, CDR2 SFDVKD. Trimming removed 2 bases at V and 5 bases at J, with 5 bases between. CDR3 amino acids: CATSDSGYGYTF. CDR3 nucleotide sequence: TGTGCCACCAGTGATTCCGGGTATGGCTACACCTTC.

The rearrangement uses TRBV5-1 and TRBJ2-3; 7 bases line up with TRBD1. The CDR3 length is 15 residues. Germline V gene sequence: CDR1 SGHRS, CDR2 YFSETQ. V lost 4 bases and J lost 5; bases outside the gene matches: 10. The CDR3 sequence is CASSRRQGMGDTQYF. The DNA of the CDR3 is TGCGCCAGCAGCCGTAGACAGGGCATGGGAGATACGCAGTATTTT. The variable domain in full, completed from reference TRBV5-1 and TRBJ2-3, reads KAGVTQTPRYLIKTRGQQVTLSCSPISGHRSVSWYQQTPGQGLQFLFEYFSETQRNKGNFPGRFSGRQFSNSRSEMNVSTLELGDSALYLCASSRRQGMGDTQYFGPGTRLTVL.

The rearrangement links TRBV5-4 to TRBJ2-3; 9 positions agree with TRBD1. This CDR3 has 16 amino acids. From germline, CDR1 is SGHNT and CDR2 YYREEE (reference sequence). Germline trimming cut 0 bases from V and 3 bases from J; bases unmatched to any gene: 5. The CDR3 loop reads CASSLAPGQGTDTQYF. For the CDR3, the DNA is TGTGCCAGCAGCTTGGCCCCGGGACAGGGAACAGATACGCAGTATTTT.

The CDR3 sequence: CASSRDGRTEAFF. The CDR3 region has the DNA TGTGCCAGCAGCCGGGACGGGAGGACTGAAGCTTTCTTT. V gene TRBV12-3 or TRBV12-4 combines with J gene TRBJ1-1; perhaps TRBD1 as D (5 bases). The germline V and J ends were trimmed by 6 bases and 5 bases, with 13 bases remaining between them. There are 13 residues in the CDR3.

The V call is TRBV6-6, the J call TRBJ2-3; D is unclear. Germline V lookup: CDR1 MNHNY, CDR2 SVGAGI (reference sequence). V gave up 5 bases and J gave up 11 bases, with 23 bases separating them. This CDR3 contains 15 residues. CDR3 in DNA: TGTGCCAGCAGTCCCCCCGTGACCGGCCGGGTGGGGCAGTATTTT. This gives the protein CASSPPVTGRVGQYF.

J is TRBJ2-7 and V is TRBV7-8, with 9 bases matching TRBD2. The germline V gene has CDR1 SGHVS and CDR2 FQNEAQ. The V gene end was trimmed by 5 bases and the J gene end by 0 bases; junction bases not matched to a gene: 8. The CDR3 is 16 residues long. The CDR3: CASSAGLAQSSYEQYF. In DNA form, the CDR3 reads TGTGCCAGCAGCGCCGGACTAGCGCAAAGCTCCTACGAGCAGTACTTC. Variable domain in full (rest from reference TRBV7-8 and TRBJ2-7): GAGVSQSPRYKVAKRGQDVALRCDPISGHVSLFWYQQALGQGPEFLTYFQNEAQLDKSGLPSDRFFAERPEGSVSTLKIQRTQQEDSAVYLCASSAGLAQSSYEQYFGPGTRLTVT.

This chain uses TRBV5-4 with TRBJ2-3; tentatively, D is TRBD1 (6 bases). CDR3 length: 16 residues. The ends were cut back, 0 bases at V and 2 bases at J, with 13 bases in the middle. Looked up from germline, CDR1 is SGHNT and CDR2 is YYREEE (reference sequence). The CDR3 bases are TGTGCCAGCAGCTTGGTCACAGGGCCCACCACAGATACGCAGTATTTT. Protein sequence: CASSLVTGPTTDTQYF.

CDR3 amino acids: CASSLLSSYNEQFF. The CDR3, as DNA: TGTGCCAGCAGTTTACTTAGCTCCTACAATGAGCAGTTCTTC. The genes are TRBV28 and TRBJ2-1; D not resolved. This CDR3 is built from 14 residues. CDR1 and CDR2 (germline): MDHEN, SYDVKM. V gave up 2 bases and J gave up 0 bases, with 5 bases separating them. The complete variable domain, with remaining parts taken from reference TRBV28 and TRBJ2-1, reads DVKVTQSSRYLVKRTGEKVFLECVQDMDHENMFWYRQDPGLGLRLIYFSYDVKMKEKGDIPEGYSVSREKKERFSLILESASTNQTSMYLCASSLLSSYNEQFFGPGTRLTVL.

This chain joins TRBV19 and TRBJ2-3; no firm D call. CDR3 length equals 12 residues. Trimming left V 6 bases short and J 4 bases short, with 8 bases between. Germline CDR1 LNHDA, CDR2 SQIVND (reference sequence). CDR3 sequence: CASRGVADTQYF. CDR3 coding DNA: TGTGCCAGTAGAGGAGTGGCAGATACGCAGTATTTT.

V gene TRBV19 combines with J gene TRBJ1-5; D unresolved. The ends were cut back, 5 bases at V and 3 bases at J, with 8 bases in the middle. The CDR3 extends over 13 amino acids. Germline-derived CDR1 and CDR2 are LNHDA and SQIVND (reference sequence). The CDR3 protein is CASSDEYNQPQHF. The CDR3 region has the DNA TGTGCCAGTAGTGATGAGTACAATCAGCCCCAGCATTTT. Based on the CDR3 plus reference TRBV19 and TRBJ1-5, the full variable domain is DGGITQSPKYLFRKEGQNVTLSCEQNLNHDAMYWYRQDPGQGLRLIYYSQIVNDFQKGDIAEGYSVSREKKESFPLTVTSAQKNPTAFYLCASSDEYNQPQHFGDGTRLSIL.

The chain employs TRBV11-1 and TRBJ1-1; D gene unclear. CDR3 length: 14 amino acids. Germline V gene lookup returns CDR1 SGHAT and CDR2 FQDESV (reference sequence). V lost 8 bases to trimming and J lost 1 base, with 14 bases between them. CDR3 protein: CASRKRAPNTEAFF. CDR3 nucleotide sequence: TGTGCCAGCCGAAAGAGGGCGCCGAACACTGAAGCTTTCTTT.

The V call is TRBV10-3, the J call TRBJ2-1; possibly TRBD2 for D (6 bases). The CDR3 runs to 16 residues. V lost 11 bases, J lost 0 bases, and 20 bases lay in between. Per the germline V gene, CDR1 is ENHRY and CDR2 is SYGVKD. CDR3 in amino acids: CAAGTVLLSSYNEQFF. The DNA of the CDR3 is TGTGCCGCTGGGACTGTCCTGCTGAGCTCCTACAATGAGCAGTTCTTC.

This sequence joins TRBV6-5 and TRBJ2-1; TRBD2 aligns across 7 bases. This CDR3 spans 14 amino acids. J gave up 0 bases and V 8 bases, and 4 bases lay outside the gene matches. Germline lookup yields CDR1 MNHEY and CDR2 SVGAGI. CDR3 nucleotides: TGTGCCAGCCGGGGCGGGAGCTCCTACAATGAGCAGTTCTTC. This translates into CASRGGSSYNEQFF.

V usage is TRBV6-6 and J usage is TRBJ1-1, with 7 bases identical to TRBD1. V lost 0 bases and J lost 9; bases outside the gene matches: 10. The CDR3 is 15 residues long. CDR1 MNHNY and CDR2 SVGAGI come from the germline V gene (reference sequence). CDR3 sequence: CASSYSPQGGQKAFF. The CDR3 DNA sequence: TGTGCCAGCAGTTACTCGCCTCAGGGGGGACAGAAAGCTTTCTTT.

This chain uses TRBV3-1 (or the pseudogene TRBV3-2) with TRBJ1-3, with D perhaps TRBD1 (5 bases). CDR3 length: 15 amino acids. V dropped 4 bases and J dropped 4 bases, with 14 bases sitting between them. The germline V gene encodes CDR1 LGHDT and CDR2 YNNKEL (reference sequence). The CDR3 is CASSRPGLKGNTIYF. The CDR3 nucleotides are TGTGCCAGCAGCCGACCGGGACTGAAAGGAAACACCATATATTTT.